This T cell receptor (beta chain) was recorded in a study of response to subunit inactivated influenza vaccine. Findings of the study overall: It was the authors' suggestion that each seasonal influenza vaccination recruits few new T cells.

V was pared by 4 bases and J by 0 bases, with 7 bases of the junction left unmatched. Germline-derived CDR1 and CDR2 are SGHVS and FQNEAQ. The CDR3 runs 17 residues. Points on this clonotype: What it binds is unknown.

TCRdb ran MiXCR on the RT-PCR reads and lists one entry per CDR3 protein. The table has 540,000 or so distinct CDR3 sequences, roughly 13% seen once; the top ten hold around 13%. J is TRBJ2-5 and V is TRBV7-8, with 11 nucleotides matching TRBD1. The source is a man in his fifties who received an inactivated influenza vaccine. The sequenced sample was PBMCs from blood, obtained roughly 48 days after vaccination. The CDR3 DNA sequence: TGTGCCAGCAGCTCACCGGGACAGGGGGGAGACCAAGAGACCCAGTACTTC. Protein sequence: CASSSPGQGGDQETQYF.